The clone carrying this TCR beta chain was observed many times. Its target is not known. Every sample had a minimum of 7 million PBMCs isolated. The sample originates from a study of blood T cells in healthy people across ages. Findings and limits, study-wide: Researchers said unsorted PBMCs prevented a conclusive naive versus antigen-experienced comparison.

Germline V gene lookup returns CDR1 MGHRA and CDR2 YSYEKL. The CDR3 sequence is 15 residues long. Trimming cost V 5 bases and J 0 bases; bases outside gene matches: 3. With a J-beta primer mix and a sample-barcoded 5' primer, a second PCR ran about 7 to 12 cycles. TCRdb itself ran the 5' RACE reads through MiXCR, one entry per CDR3 protein. Here the sample spans 1.5 million to 2 million distinct CDR3 sequences, around 35% being singletons. The TCR originated in a woman in her 30s in good health. This chain joins TRBV4-1 and TRBJ2-1, with 8 bases matching TRBD2. The specimen sequenced was blood. CDR3 coding DNA: TGCGCCAGCAGCGGAACTAGCGGCTCCTACAATGAGCAGTTCTTC. Its protein product is CASSGTSGSYNEQFF.